This TCR beta chain originates from a study of blood T cell repertoires in COVID-19. Study summary: The United States, Italy and Spain were the sources of the acute and convalescent COVID-19 samples. T cells, B-cell-depleted T cells, or PBMCs provided the cDNA or gDNA that served as material.

The method was immunoSEQ multiplex PCR; TCRdb's version includes in-frame clones alone and lacks a portion of them. This sample has just over 150,000 clones; roughly 79% occur once, and the top ten carry about 20%. The source of this sequence is a woman older than 75 with acute or convalescent COVID-19. What was sequenced was peripheral blood.

The chain's CDR3 is CASSQDPPAGVGNTIYF. The CDR3 DNA reads as TGCGCCAGCAGCCAAGATCCTCCTGCGGGGGTTGGAAACACCATATATTTT. The chain is built from TRBV4-1 and TRBJ1-3; D may be TRBD1 (5 bases). The germline CDR1 and CDR2 sequences are MGHRA and YSYEKL. With 0 bases removed from V and 3 bases from J, the gap between germline ends came to 15 bases. This CDR3 is 17 amino acids long.